Following are 2 T cell receptor beta chains from one sample sequenced in a study of Tregs in tolerant kidney transplant recipients. Here immunoSEQ multiplex PCR was the method, and the copy in TCRdb shows in-frame clones only, minus some. The sample consists of fewer than 100,000 clones, 90% to 95% of them appearing once. Sequencing used CD4+ T cells from blood, obtained before the transplant. The receptors derive from a human donor who received a combined kidney and bone marrow transplant.

The J gene is TRBJ2-7, the V gene TRBV30; no firm D call. Trimming pared 0 bases from V and 4 bases from J, leaving 4 bases between. In germline, CDR1 is GTSNPN, CDR2 SVGIG (reference sequence). CDR3 length: 11 amino acids. CDR3 sequence (DNA): TGTGCCTGGAGTGTCGGGTACGAGCAGTACTTC. Residues: CAWSVGYEQYF.

The V call is TRBV7-8, the J call TRBJ1-5; a weak D match, TRBD1 (6 bases). V shed 5 bases and J shed 6 bases, with 17 bases lying between them. This CDR3 has 15 residues. Germline CDR1 reads SGHVS; CDR2 reads FQNEAQ. The CDR3 spells CASSVQGRDGQPQHF. The CDR3 nucleotides are TGTGCCAGCAGCGTACAGGGTCGGGACGGTCAGCCCCAGCATTTT.